This T cell receptor beta chain derives from a study of identical twins. Study outcomes and limitations: Fewer insertions characterized abundant cord blood beta clonotypes, whereas memory repertoires showed none.

Remarks on this clonotype: Antigen unknown.

Trimming pared 5 bases from V and 6 bases from J, leaving 13 bases between. CDR1 is SQVTM and CDR2 is ANQGSEA in the germline V gene. The CDR3 is 13 amino acids. A single record per CDR3 protein comes from TCRdb applying MiXCR to the 5' RACE reads. The data contain 450,000 to 600,000 distinct CDR3 sequences, about 22% of them singletons. These sequences were also reported in another study, on yellow fever vaccine responses in identical twins.

The sample consisted of CD4+ T cells sorted from blood. This clonotype originated in a woman aged 18 to 35 in good health. The chain uses TRBV29-1 and TRBJ2-2; no definite D call. DNA for the CDR3: TGCAGCGTTTTGACACGTTCCGCCGGGGAGCTGTTTTTT. Protein: CSVLTRSAGELFF.